This T cell receptor beta chain was sequenced during a study of T-cell memory formation after mild COVID-19. Germline loops: CDR1 MGHRA, CDR2 YSYEKL. The CDR3 runs to 16 residues. One entry per CDR3 protein results from TCRdb running MiXCR on the 5' RACE reads. The sample has around 370,000 distinct CDR3 sequences, around 20% seen once. General observations from the study: CD4/CD8 balance characterized clones contracting day 15 to 85, and CD4+ skew characterized later expanders.

This clonotype came up once. Its target is unknown. A junction end diverges from the germline sequence, so it may reflect a read error. The sequenced sample consisted of PBMCs or a T cell subset sorted from them (not recorded which). The rearrangement joins TRBV4-1 to TRBJ1-5; no clear D. The receptor was derived from an adult woman who had mild COVID-19 (a few samples of this study predate the infection). Cell type and time point are not known. The CDR3 bases are TGCGCCAGCAGCCAAGATAGCGGCAGACTCAATCAGCCACAGCATTTT. Translated: CASSQDSGRLNQPQHF.